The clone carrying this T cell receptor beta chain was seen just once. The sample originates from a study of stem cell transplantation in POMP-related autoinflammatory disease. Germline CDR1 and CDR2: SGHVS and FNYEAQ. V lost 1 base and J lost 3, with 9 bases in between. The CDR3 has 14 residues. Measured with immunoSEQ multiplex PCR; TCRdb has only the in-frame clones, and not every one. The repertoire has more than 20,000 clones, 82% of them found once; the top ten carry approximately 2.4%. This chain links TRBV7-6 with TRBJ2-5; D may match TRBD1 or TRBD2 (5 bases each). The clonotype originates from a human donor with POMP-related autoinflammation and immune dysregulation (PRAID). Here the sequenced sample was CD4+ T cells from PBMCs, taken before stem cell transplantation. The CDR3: CASSLDGGEETQYF. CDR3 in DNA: TGTGCCAGCAGCTTAGATGGGGGAGAAGAGACCCAGTACTTC. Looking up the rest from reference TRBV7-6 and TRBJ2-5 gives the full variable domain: GAGVSQSPRYKVTKRGQDVALRCDPISGHVSLYWYRQALGQGPEFLTYFNYEAQQDKSGLPNDRFSAERPEGSISTLTIQRTEQRDSAMYRCASSLDGGEETQYFGPGTRLLVL.